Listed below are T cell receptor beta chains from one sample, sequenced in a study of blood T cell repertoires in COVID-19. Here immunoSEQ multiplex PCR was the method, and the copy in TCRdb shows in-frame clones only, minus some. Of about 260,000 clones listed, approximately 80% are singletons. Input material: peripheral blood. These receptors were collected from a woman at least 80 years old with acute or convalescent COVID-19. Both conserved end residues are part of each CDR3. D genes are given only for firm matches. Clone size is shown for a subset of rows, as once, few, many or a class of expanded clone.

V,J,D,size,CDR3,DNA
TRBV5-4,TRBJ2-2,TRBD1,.,CASSLGGGTGNTGELFF,TGTGCCAGCAGCTTGGGGGGTGGGACAGGGAACACCGGGGAGCTGTTTTTT
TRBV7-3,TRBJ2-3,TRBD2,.,CASSLTGGTDTQYF,TGTGCCAGCAGCTTAACGGGAGGGACAGATACGCAGTATTTT
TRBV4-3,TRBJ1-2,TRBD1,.,CASSPDWDSSSDYGYTF,TGCGCCAGCAGCCCGGATTGGGACAGCTCTTCTGACTATGGCTACACCTTC
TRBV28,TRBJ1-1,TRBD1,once,CASSQGGLAEAFF,TGTGCCAGCAGTCAGGGGGGTCTAGCTGAAGCTTTCTTT
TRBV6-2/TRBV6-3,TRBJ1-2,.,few,CASSPVQRLNYGYTF,TGTGCCAGCAGCCCGGTGCAGCGCCTTAACTATGGCTACACCTTC
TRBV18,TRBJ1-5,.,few,CASSRSRDQPQHF,TGTGCCAGCTCAAGGAGCCGGGATCAGCCCCAGCATTTT
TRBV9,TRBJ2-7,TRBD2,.,CASSVVLAGSYEQYF,TGTGCCAGCAGCGTAGTTCTAGCGGGGTCCTACGAGCAGTACTTC
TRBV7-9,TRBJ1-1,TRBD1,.,CASSRIGTGGIEAFF,TGTGCCAGCAGCCGAATAGGGACAGGGGGCATTGAAGCTTTCTTT
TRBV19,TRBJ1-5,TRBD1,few,CASTGQGNQPQHF,TGTGCCAGTACAGGACAGGGCAATCAGCCCCAGCATTTT
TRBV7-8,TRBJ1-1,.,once,CASSLAAAGTEAFF,TGTGCCAGCAGCTTAGCGGCCGCGGGCACTGAAGCTTTCTTT
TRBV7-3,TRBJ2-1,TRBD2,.,CASSLGTSGRKEQFF,TGTGCCAGCAGCTTAGGGACTAGCGGGAGAAAAGAGCAGTTCTTC
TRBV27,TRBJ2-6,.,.,CATPEAAGSGANVLTF,TGTGCCACCCCAGAGGCGGCGGGCTCTGGGGCCAACGTCCTGACTTTC
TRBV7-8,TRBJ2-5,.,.,CASSRARGLETQYF,TGTGCCAGCAGCCGAGCGCGGGGGCTAGAGACCCAGTACTTC
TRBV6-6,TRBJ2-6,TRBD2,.,CASSRFGTSGTGANVLTF,TGTGCCAGCAGTCGCTTTGGGACTAGCGGGACTGGGGCCAACGTCCTGACTTTC
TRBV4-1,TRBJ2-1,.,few,CASSQDLKRVPYNEQFF,TGCGCCAGCAGCCAAGATCTAAAGAGGGTTCCCTACAATGAGCAGTTCTTC
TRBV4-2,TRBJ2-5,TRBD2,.,CASSHGLAGGVETQYF,TGTGCCAGCAGCCACGGACTAGCGGGGGGTGTAGAGACCCAGTACTTC
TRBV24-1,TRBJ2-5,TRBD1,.,CATSDTRGKGETQYF,TGTGCCACCAGTGACACCAGGGGGAAGGGAGAGACCCAGTACTTC
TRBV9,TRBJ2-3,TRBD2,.,CASSPGLAGGFTDTQYF,TGTGCCAGCAGCCCGGGACTAGCGGGGGGGTTCACAGATACGCAGTATTTT
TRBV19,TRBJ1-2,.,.,CASSTTPQGSYTF,TGTGCCAGTAGTACGACCCCACAGGGAAGCTACACCTTC
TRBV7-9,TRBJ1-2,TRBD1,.,CASSLQGANSRGYTF,TGTGCCAGCAGCTTACAGGGGGCGAATTCACGCGGCTACACCTTC
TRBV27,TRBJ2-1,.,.,CASRAISVFEQFF,TGTGCCAGCCGAGCCATTTCCGTTTTTGAGCAGTTCTTC
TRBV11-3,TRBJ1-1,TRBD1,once,CASSSGGTGAANTEAFF,TGTGCCAGCAGCTCCGGCGGGACAGGGGCTGCGAACACTGAAGCTTTCTTT
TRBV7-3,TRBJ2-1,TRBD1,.,CASSPRSDRGDEQFF,TGTGCCAGCAGCCCAAGGAGTGACAGGGGAGACGAGCAGTTCTTC
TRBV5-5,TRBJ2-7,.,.,CASSFSRSYEQYF,TGTGCCAGCAGCTTTTCCAGGTCCTACGAGCAGTACTTC
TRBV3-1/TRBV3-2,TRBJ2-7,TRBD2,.,CASSPGLAVEQYF,TGTGCCAGCAGCCCGGGACTAGCGGTTGAGCAGTACTTC
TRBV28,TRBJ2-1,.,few,CASSLNGKRVYNEQFF,TGTGCCAGCAGTTTAAACGGGAAGCGGGTCTACAATGAGCAGTTCTTC
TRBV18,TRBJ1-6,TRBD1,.,CASSPLGQYNSPLHF,TGTGCCAGCTCACCCCTGGGACAGTATAATTCACCCCTCCACTTT
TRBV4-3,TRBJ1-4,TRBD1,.,CASSQAPTGDNEKLFF,TGCGCCAGCAGCCAAGCCCCGACAGGGGATAATGAAAAACTGTTTTTT
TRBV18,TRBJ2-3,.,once,CASSFTAANTDTQYF,TGTGCCAGCTCTTTCACAGCGGCAAACACAGATACGCAGTATTTT
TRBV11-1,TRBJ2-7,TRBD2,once,CASSPRSASGRYEQYF,TGTGCCAGCAGCCCCAGATCCGCTAGCGGGAGATACGAGCAGTACTTC
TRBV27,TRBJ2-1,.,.,CASSSSGAVYNEQFF,TGTGCCAGCAGTTCCTCAGGGGCAGTGTACAATGAGCAGTTCTTC
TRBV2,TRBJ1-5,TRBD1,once,CASRRTGVSNQPQHF,TGTGCCAGCAGACGGACAGGAGTTAGCAATCAGCCCCAGCATTTT
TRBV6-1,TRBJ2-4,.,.,CASSDEGLAKNIQYF,TGTGCCAGCAGTGACGAGGGACTAGCCAAAAACATTCAGTACTTC
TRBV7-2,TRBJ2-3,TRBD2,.,CASSLDRSGGGTDTQYF,TGTGCCAGCAGCTTAGACCGAAGCGGGGGGGGAACAGATACGCAGTATTTT
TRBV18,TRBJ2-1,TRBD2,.,CASSPELAGGHEQFF,TGTGCCAGCTCACCCGAACTAGCGGGAGGGCATGAGCAGTTCTTC
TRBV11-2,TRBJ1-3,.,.,CASSGKTDGRFGNTIYF,TGTGCCAGCAGCGGTAAAACGGACGGGAGGTTTGGAAACACCATATATTTT
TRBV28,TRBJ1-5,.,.,CASSLFRGGNQPQHF,TGTGCCAGCAGTTTATTCAGGGGTGGTAATCAGCCCCAGCATTTT
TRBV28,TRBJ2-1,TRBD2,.,CASSGQRGGREQFF,TGTGCCAGCAGTGGGCAGCGGGGGGGACGTGAGCAGTTCTTC
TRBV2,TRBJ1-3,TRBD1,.,CASSGTGGGWGNTIYF,TGTGCCAGCAGCGGGACAGGGGGCGGTTGGGGAAACACCATATATTTT
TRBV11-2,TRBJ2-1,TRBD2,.,CASSPPKAGDSYNEQFF,TGTGCCAGCAGCCCCCCAAAAGCGGGGGACTCCTACAATGAGCAGTTCTTC
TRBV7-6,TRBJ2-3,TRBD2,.,CASSGPSGGKTDTQYF,TGTGCCAGCAGCGGACCTAGCGGGGGGAAGACAGATACGCAGTATTTT
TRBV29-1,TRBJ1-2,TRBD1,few,CSVIRDRGARNYGYTF,TGCAGCGTCATCCGGGACAGGGGGGCGCGTAACTATGGCTACACCTTC
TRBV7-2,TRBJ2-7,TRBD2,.,CASSFSGTKAYEQYF,TGTGCCAGCAGCTTTTCCGGGACTAAAGCCTACGAGCAGTACTTC
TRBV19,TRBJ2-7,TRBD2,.,CATRGTGELAGGAYEQYF,TGTGCCACCCGAGGTACAGGGGAGCTAGCGGGAGGAGCATACGAGCAGTACTTC
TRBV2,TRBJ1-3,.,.,CASSDPPDRGNTIYF,TGTGCCAGCAGTGATCCCCCCGACAGGGGAAACACCATATATTTT
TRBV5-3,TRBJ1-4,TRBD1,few,CARSIDRGQKLFF,TGTGCCAGAAGCATAGACAGGGGGCAAAAACTGTTTTTT
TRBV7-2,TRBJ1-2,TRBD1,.,CASSPGTAVNYGYTF,TGTGCCAGCAGCCCCGGGACAGCAGTTAACTATGGCTACACCTTC
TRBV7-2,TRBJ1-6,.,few,CASSLLWSSYNSPLHF,TGTGCCAGCAGCTTACTCTGGAGCTCCTATAATTCACCCCTCCACTTT
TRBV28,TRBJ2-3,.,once,CATVGTLSTDTQYF,TGTGCCACAGTAGGGACACTAAGCACAGATACGCAGTATTTT
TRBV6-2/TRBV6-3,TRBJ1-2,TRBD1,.,CASSWDSYGYTF,TGTGCCAGCAGCTGGGACAGTTATGGCTACACCTTC
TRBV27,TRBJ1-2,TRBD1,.,CASSSRDSEYGYTF,TGTGCCAGCAGTTCCCGGGACAGCGAATATGGCTACACCTTC
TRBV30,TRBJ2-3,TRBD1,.,CAFVVGQPFTDTQYF,TGTGCCTTCGTAGTGGGACAGCCCTTCACAGATACGCAGTATTTT
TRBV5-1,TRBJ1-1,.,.,CASSPGGVNTEAFF,TGCGCCAGCAGCCCGGGAGGGGTGAACACTGAAGCTTTCTTT
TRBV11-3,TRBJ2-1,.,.,CASSTSGTQYNEQFF,TGTGCCAGCAGCACCTCTGGGACACAATACAATGAGCAGTTCTTC
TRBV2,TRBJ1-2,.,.,CARKQDNYGYTF,TGTGCCAGAAAACAGGACAACTATGGCTACACCTTC
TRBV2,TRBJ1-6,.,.,CASSDLGRINSPLHF,TGTGCCAGCAGTGACCTAGGGAGGATCAATTCACCCCTCCACTTT
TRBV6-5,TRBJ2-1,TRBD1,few,CASSSYGQGYNEQFF,TGTGCCAGCAGTTCCTATGGACAGGGATACAATGAGCAGTTCTTC
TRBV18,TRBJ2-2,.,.,CASSPPSGTGELFF,TGTGCCAGCTCCCCCCCATCGGGCACCGGGGAGCTGTTTTTT